Listed below are T cell receptor beta chains from one sample, sequenced in a study of cytomegalovirus exposure and HLA in healthy donors. Sequenced by immunoSEQ multiplex PCR; TCRdb stores in-frame clones only, minus some. The table lists 70,000 or so clones, with roughly 2.7% in the top ten. The specimen was PBMCs. The receptors come from a man aged 40-49 years in good health and CMV-seronegative. CDR3s include the opening cysteine and the closing phenylalanine or tryptophan.

v_call cdr3_aa
TRBV2 CASSGGFGIDTQYF
TRBV18 CASSSGSYSYEQYF
TRBV10-3 CAISDRQGGWDQAFF
TRBV6-1 CASSQQGKGGYTF
TRBV11-1 CASSRRQGNSPLHF
TRBV18 CASSTGTANTGELFF
TRBV7-9 CASSLGTGMVQPQHF
TRBV6-1 CASRTLEDQETQYF
TRBV28 CASSLGGGRVQPQHF
TRBV18 CASSQLQKTGPNYGYTF
TRBV5-6 CASSLGQIFNYGYTF